A single sample is the source of the 27 T cell receptor beta chains below, sequenced in a study of identical twins. TCRdb independently ran MiXCR on the 5' RACE reads; one entry per CDR3 protein. The data contain around 480,000 distinct CDR3 sequences, approximately 15% of them singletons. The sample was also reused in another study, on yellow fever vaccine responses in identical twins.

Sequences were obtained from CD4+ T cells sorted from blood. Receptor source: a woman aged 18-35 years in good health.

The chain links TRBV20-1 to TRBJ2-2; no reliable D call. CDR1 DFQATT and CDR2 SNEGSKA come from the germline V gene (reference sequence). The V end lost 3 bases, the J end lost 2 bases, and 10 bases lay between the germline ends. This CDR3 contains 14 residues. CDR3 in DNA: TGCAGTGCTAGGTGGAGCCTAAACACCGGGGAGCTGTTTTTT. Translating gives CSARWSLNTGELFF.

The chain has TRBV6-5 and TRBJ2-5, with 7 nucleotides matching TRBD2. V dropped 1 base and J dropped 1; count of bases not matched to a gene: 6. This CDR3 has 16 amino acids. Germline V gives CDR1 MNHEY, CDR2 SVGAGI. The CDR3 nucleotides are TGTGCCAGCAGTTACTGGGCTAGCGGAAGCCAAGAGACCCAGTACTTC. Its translation: CASSYWASGSQETQYF.

This clonotype has ten or more counts. The chain uses TRBV15 and TRBJ2-4; 7 bases line up with TRBD1. CDR3 length equals 18 residues. Germline assignment: CDR1 LNHNV and CDR2 YYDKDF (reference sequence). Losses at the gene ends were 2 bases for V and 0 bases for J; bases not matched to a gene: 10. This CDR3 reads CATSRSTGAILAKNIQYF. In nucleotides, the CDR3 is TGTGCCACCAGCAGATCCACAGGGGCGATCTTAGCCAAAAACATTCAGTACTTC.

This sequence joins TRBV5-1 and TRBJ1-1; 7 bases line up with TRBD1. In germline, CDR1 is SGHRS, CDR2 YFSETQ. V shed 3 bases and J 3 bases; nucleotides not matched to a gene: 2. This CDR3 is 13 amino acids long. Written as DNA, the CDR3 is TGCGCCAGCAGCTGGGACAGCTACACTGAAGCTTTCTTT. The encoded protein is CASSWDSYTEAFF.

The chain carries TRBV30 and TRBJ1-5; D may be TRBD1 (5 bases). Germline CDR1 and CDR2: GTSNPN and SVGIG (reference sequence). V lost 3 bases and J 4 bases, leaving 16 bases between the germline ends. The CDR3 is 15 residues long. The CDR3 DNA reads as TGTGCCTGGAGCGCCACCGGGACGGTAAATCAGCCCCAGCATTTT. Protein sequence: CAWSATGTVNQPQHF.

This clonotype was seen only a few times. This rearrangement joins TRBV27 to TRBJ1-1, with D uncertain. The CDR3 has 17 amino acids. Trimming pared 2 bases from V and 1 base from J, leaving 17 bases between. Germline lookup yields CDR1 MNHEY and CDR2 SMNVEV (reference sequence). CDR3 residues: CASSLTSAAKGNTEAFF. CDR3 DNA sequence: TGTGCCAGCAGTTTAACGTCGGCAGCAAAAGGGAACACTGAAGCTTTCTTT.

The gene calls are TRBV5-1 and TRBJ1-1, with a tentative D call TRBD1 (5 bases). Trimming removed 0 bases from V and 4 bases from J, with 13 bases in between. The V gene's germline CDR1 is SGHRS and CDR2 YFSETQ. CDR3 length: 15 residues. CDR3 protein: CASSLAKRGATEAFF. CDR3 DNA sequence: TGCGCCAGCAGCTTGGCCAAGAGAGGGGCCACTGAAGCTTTCTTT. The entire variable domain, with the rest obtained from reference TRBV5-1 and TRBJ1-1, is as follows: KAGVTQTPRYLIKTRGQQVTLSCSPISGHRSVSWYQQTPGQGLQFLFEYFSETQRNKGNFPGRFSGRQFSNSRSEMNVSTLELGDSALYLCASSLAKRGATEAFFGQGTRLTVV.

J is TRBJ1-1 and V is TRBV20-1; no reliable D call. V gave up 6 bases and J gave up 1 base, with 12 bases separating them. CDR1 and CDR2 from the germline V gene are DFQATT and SNEGSKA (reference sequence). The CDR3 is made up of 13 amino acids. CDR3 in amino acids: CSAIDTRNTEAFF. Here the CDR3 DNA reads TGCAGTGCCATAGACACTAGGAACACTGAAGCTTTCTTT.

V usage is TRBV7-9 and J usage is TRBJ2-1, with 8 nucleotides matching TRBD1. The CDR3 is 14 residues long. V lost 6 bases and J lost 7; bases outside the gene matches: 8. CDR1 is SEHNR and CDR2 is FQNEAQ in the germline V gene (reference sequence). The DNA for the CDR3 is TGTGCCAGCAGGCAGGGGGCCGGAGGGAATGAGCAGTTCTTC. This encodes CASRQGAGGNEQFF.

This clonotype has just a few counts. This chain links TRBV5-1 with TRBJ2-3, with D maybe TRBD2 (6 bases). This CDR3 comprises 15 residues. Germline CDR1 is SGHRS and CDR2 is YFSETQ. Trimming took 0 bases from V and 2 from J, leaving 10 bases between them. The CDR3 spells CASSLVGEVTDTQYF. The CDR3 coding sequence is TGCGCCAGCAGCTTGGTCGGGGAGGTCACAGATACGCAGTATTTT.

The CDR3 nucleotides read TGTGCCAGCAGCCATCCTAGGGCGGGCTACTATGGCTACACCTTC. Translating gives CASSHPRAGYYGYTF. The chain couples TRBV3-1 to TRBJ1-2; the D is unclear. V was cut by 3 bases and J by 3 bases, with 14 bases left in between. CDR1 is LGHDT and CDR2 is YNNKEL in the germline V gene (reference sequence). This CDR3 spans 15 amino acids. Full variable domain (rest looked up from reference TRBV3-1 and TRBJ1-2): DTAVSQTPKYLVTQMGNDKSIKCEQNLGHDTMYWYKQDSKKFLKIMFSYNNKELIINETVPNRFSPKSPDKAHLNLHINSLELGDSAVYFCASSHPRAGYYGYTFGSGTRLTVV.

This clonotype was picked up a small number of times. V is TRBV18 and J is TRBJ2-5; maybe TRBD2 (6 bases). Germline CDR1 KGHSH, CDR2 LQKENI. V gave up 5 bases and J gave up 4 bases, with 17 bases separating them. The CDR3 contains 15 residues. The chain's CDR3 is CASSSTGLSPETQYF. The CDR3 DNA reads TGTGCCAGCTCATCTACGGGACTCTCGCCAGAGACCCAGTACTTC.

This chain uses TRBV28 with TRBJ2-3, with TRBD2 matching 8 bases. This CDR3 comprises 14 residues. The V segment lost 6 bases and the J segment 6 bases; nucleotides outside the gene matches: 8. The V gene's germline CDR1 is MDHEN and CDR2 SYDVKM. The CDR3 here is CASSPPGGRDTQYF. The CDR3 coding sequence is TGTGCCAGCAGCCCGCCGGGGGGGCGGGATACGCAGTATTTT.

There are a few counts of this clonotype. This rearrangement joins TRBV25-1 to TRBJ2-3, with 12 positions matching TRBD2. From germline, CDR1 is MGHDK and CDR2 SYGVNS. The CDR3 is 19 amino acids. Losses at the gene ends were 9 bases for V and 4 bases for J; bases not matched to a gene: 20. The chain's CDR3 is CASPLGLAGGRRAADTQYF. The CDR3 DNA follows: TGTGCCAGTCCCCTTGGCCTAGCGGGGGGGCGACGAGCAGCAGATACGCAGTATTTT.

This clonotype turned up a few times. The chain links TRBV28 to TRBJ2-1, with D tentatively TRBD1 (6 bases). V was pared by 2 bases and J by 2 bases, with 10 bases between. Germline V gene data show CDR1 as MDHEN and CDR2 as SYDVKM. This CDR3 region has 15 residues. The CDR3 nucleotides read TGTGCCAGCAGTTTACCGGGACAAGCCTACAATGAGCAGTTCTTC. This gives the protein CASSLPGQAYNEQFF.

This clonotype was seen a few times. The chain recombines TRBV29-1 with TRBJ2-2, with 11 bases aligning to TRBD2. This CDR3 is 15 amino acids long. CDR1 SQVTM and CDR2 ANQGSEA come from the germline V gene. V lost 4 bases to trimming and J lost 2 bases; unmatched junction nucleotides: 3. CDR3 bases: TGCAGCGTTGTACTAGCGGGAGTAAACACCGGGGAGCTGTTTTTT. Amino acid sequence: CSVVLAGVNTGELFF.

This clonotype has ten or more counts. The chain uses TRBV6-2 or TRBV6-3 and TRBJ2-2; D gene uncertain. From germline, CDR1 is MNHEY and CDR2 SVGEGT. Trimming stripped 6 bases from V and 2 bases from J, with 7 bases between. The CDR3 totals 13 residues. Written as DNA, the CDR3 is TGTGCCAGCAGCTCCCGAAACACCGGGGAGCTGTTTTTT. This translates into CASSSRNTGELFF.

This clonotype has at least ten counts. V gene TRBV20-1 combines with J gene TRBJ2-7, with TRBD2 as a possible D gene (5 bases). CDR1 and CDR2 from the germline V gene are DFQATT and SNEGSKA (reference sequence). The CDR3 sequence is 11 residues long. Trimming stripped 6 bases from V and 7 bases from J, with 13 bases between. CDR3 bases: TGCAGTGCCCTTGGACTCCTGGAGCAGTACTTC. Its translation is CSALGLLEQYF.

This clonotype was counted between two and nine times. The chain joins TRBV6-5 to TRBJ2-5, with 10 positions matching TRBD1. V was clipped by 0 bases and J by 7 bases; unmatched bases: 5. This CDR3 has 15 amino acids. Germline V CDR1 and CDR2: MNHEY, SVGAGI. CDR3 bases: TGTGCCAGCAGTTACTCGGGGGACAGGGGTGCGACCCAGTACTTC. Encoded protein: CASSYSGDRGATQYF.

The table lists this clonotype with a few counts. This chain links TRBV20-1 with TRBJ2-3; either TRBD1 or TRBD2 may fit D (5 bases each). This CDR3 has 12 amino acids. CDR1 and CDR2 (germline): DFQATT, SNEGSKA (reference sequence). V shed 7 bases and J shed 6 bases, with 14 bases lying between them. In DNA form, the CDR3 reads TGCAGTGTCAGGGTTGTAGCGGATACGCAGTATTTT. It is translated as CSVRVVADTQYF.

The table lists this clonotype with a few counts. The chain recombines TRBV2 with TRBJ2-2; either TRBD1 or TRBD2 may fit D (6 bases each). With 6 bases removed from V and 7 bases from J, the gap between germline ends came to 15 bases. The CDR3 length is 14 residues. Germline assignment: CDR1 SNHLY and CDR2 FYNNEI. The CDR3 loop is CASSASRGGGELFF. The CDR3 DNA follows: TGTGCCAGCAGCGCTTCCAGGGGAGGCGGGGAGCTGTTTTTT. The complete variable domain, with remaining parts taken from reference TRBV2 and TRBJ2-2, reads EPEVTQTPSHQVTQMGQEVILRCVPISNHLYFYWYRQILGQKVEFLVSFYNNEISEKSEIFDDQFSVERPDGSNFTLKIRSTKLEDSAMYFCASSASRGGGELFFGEGSRLTVL.

Ten or more counts support this clonotype. The conserved phenylalanine or tryptophan is not found at the CDR3 terminus, so this likely reflects a read error. The limits of the CDR3 on the DNA are not certain, so only TCRdb's listed CDR3 is given. The chain uses TRBV29-1 and TRBJ1-2; the table's D call TRBD1 went unverified against the DNA. CDR1 is SQVTM, CDR2 ANQGSEA, per germline. The CDR3 contains 11 residues when both ends are counted. The CDR3 sequence: CSVVTGTVHFY.

On this clonotype itself: It may be a read error: a sequence one base away is much more abundant. The V gene is TRBV25-1, the J gene TRBJ1-4, with TRBD1 as a possible D gene (5 bases). The germline V gene has CDR1 MGHDK and CDR2 SYGVNS. This CDR3 contains 14 residues. V lost 7 bases and J 4 bases, leaving 13 bases between the germline ends. CDR3 sequence (DNA): TGTGCCAGCACCGGACACGACCTTAATGAAAAACTGTTTTTT. Protein product: CASTGHDLNEKLFF. Using reference TRBV25-1 and TRBJ1-4 for the parts outside the CDR3, the full variable domain is EADIYQTPRYLVIGTGKKITLECSQTMGHDKMYWYQQDPGMELHLIHYSYGVNSTEKGDLSSESTVSRIRTEHFPLTLESARPSHTSQYLCASTGHDLNEKLFFGSGTQLSVL.

V is TRBV6-2 or TRBV6-3 and J is TRBJ2-7, with a tentative D call TRBD1 (6 bases). This CDR3 comprises 13 residues. CDR1 and CDR2 from the germline V gene are MNHEY and SVGEGT. Between the trimmed V and J ends, which lost 6 bases and 3 bases, there was a span of 12 bases. The CDR3 protein is CASRPTGYYEQYF. The CDR3 DNA reads TGTGCCAGCAGACCGACAGGCTACTACGAGCAGTACTTC.

This chain joins TRBV7-8 and TRBJ2-7; 13 bases line up with TRBD2. The CDR3 runs to 17 residues. Germline lookup yields CDR1 SGHVS and CDR2 FQNEAQ. V dropped 0 bases and J dropped 6; count of bases not matched to a gene: 8. CDR3 in amino acids: CASSLAQGTSGMGEQYF. The CDR3, as DNA: TGTGCCAGCAGCTTAGCCCAGGGGACTAGCGGGATGGGCGAGCAGTACTTC. Supplemented by reference TRBV7-8 and TRBJ2-7, the full variable domain reads GAGVSQSPRYKVAKRGQDVALRCDPISGHVSLFWYQQALGQGPEFLTYFQNEAQLDKSGLPSDRFFAERPEGSVSTLKIQRTQQEDSAVYLCASSLAQGTSGMGEQYFGPGTRLTVT.

The chain recombines TRBV5-1 with TRBJ2-1; the D gene is possibly TRBD2 (5 bases). The CDR3 runs 18 residues. V dropped 0 bases and J dropped 0 bases, with 16 bases sitting between them. Germline V gene data show CDR1 as SGHRS and CDR2 as YFSETQ. CDR3 region: CASSLAKVMGSSYNEQFF. The DNA of the CDR3 is TGCGCCAGCAGCTTGGCCAAGGTGATGGGGAGCTCCTACAATGAGCAGTTCTTC.

V and J are TRBV28 and TRBJ2-1; 7 nucleotides line up with TRBD1. Germline assignment: CDR1 MDHEN and CDR2 SYDVKM. The J segment lost 5 bases and the V segment lost 5 bases, leaving 15 bases of the junction unmatched. The CDR3 contains 17 residues. The CDR3 nucleotides read TGTGCCAGCAGTCGCGGTTTATCCAGGGGGTTACACAATGAGCAGTTCTTC. This codes for CASSRGLSRGLHNEQFF.